This entry describes one TCR beta chain. Its matching antigen is unknown. CDR1 SGHNT and CDR2 YYREEE come from the germline V gene (reference sequence). Unmatched junction bases numbered 4, after V lost 4 bases and J lost 0 bases. The CDR3 consists of 15 residues. Vbeta (60) and Jbeta (13) primers were used in the PCR. Method: immunoSEQ multiplex PCR; TCRdb's copy keeps in-frame clones and lacks some. Among roughly 110,000 clones listed, approximately 70% were seen once. This specimen belongs to a study of cytomegalovirus exposure and HLA in healthy donors. Regarding the study as a whole: The majority of CMV-associated TCR beta chains were reported as apparently HLA-restricted in a later analysis. Researchers left out some V segments, among them TRBV6-2 and TRBV6-3, as indistinguishable. In an earlier analysis, productive rearrangement rates for most beta V segments clustered near 87% or 30%.

The chain links TRBV5-4 to TRBJ1-3, with 7 nucleotides matching TRBD1. The clonotype comes from a man aged 25 to 45 in good health and CMV-seropositive. Sequenced material: PBMCs. The CDR3 loop reads CASSRDSYSGNTIYF. The CDR3 DNA is TGTGCCAGCAGCCGGGACAGCTACTCTGGAAACACCATATATTTT.